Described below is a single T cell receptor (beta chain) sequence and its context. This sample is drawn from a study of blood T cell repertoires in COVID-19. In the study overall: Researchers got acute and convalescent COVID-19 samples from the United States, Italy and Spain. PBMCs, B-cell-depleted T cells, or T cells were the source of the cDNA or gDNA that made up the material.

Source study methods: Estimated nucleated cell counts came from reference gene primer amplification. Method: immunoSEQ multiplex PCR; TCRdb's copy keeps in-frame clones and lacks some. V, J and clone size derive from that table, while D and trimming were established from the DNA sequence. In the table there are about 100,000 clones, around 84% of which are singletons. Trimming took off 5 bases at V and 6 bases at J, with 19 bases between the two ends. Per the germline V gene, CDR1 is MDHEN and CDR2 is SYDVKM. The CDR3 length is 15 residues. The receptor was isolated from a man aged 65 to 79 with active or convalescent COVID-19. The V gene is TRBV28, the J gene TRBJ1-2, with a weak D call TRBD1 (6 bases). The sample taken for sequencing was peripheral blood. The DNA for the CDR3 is TGTGCCAGCAGTCTGGACCTGGGGGGGCGTAATGGCTACACCTTC. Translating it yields CASSLDLGGRNGYTF.